This TCR beta chain was identified during a study of OX40 agonist ivuxolimab in advanced cancers. Overall study context: Dosing consisted of intravenous ivuxolimab at 0.01 to 10 mg/kg every 2 weeks. Findings and caveats of the study: Expanded clones belonging to CD8+ T cells outnumbered, on average, those of CD4+.

Patients with autoimmune history or systemic immunosuppression were excluded. Cycle 7 day 1, cycle 4 day 1, and baseline were the timepoints at which blood was sampled. Germline V lookup: CDR1 GTSNPN, CDR2 SVGIG (reference sequence). There are 10 residues in the CDR3. The assay was immunoSEQ multiplex PCR, and TCRdb's table has in-frame clones only and misses some. The repertoire holds around 74,000 clones, with 80% to 95% as singletons. On this clone: The antigen remains unidentified.

This sample comprised CD4+ or CD8+ T cells sorted from blood, obtained in a trial of the OX40 agonist ivuxolimab. This rearrangement joins TRBV30 to TRBJ1-2; no definite D call. The receptor's source is an adult with an advanced solid tumor such as melanoma, head and neck, liver or kidney cancer. CDR3 sequence (DNA): TGTGGAACCCGGGCGGGCGGCTACACCTTC. This codes for CGTRAGGYTF.